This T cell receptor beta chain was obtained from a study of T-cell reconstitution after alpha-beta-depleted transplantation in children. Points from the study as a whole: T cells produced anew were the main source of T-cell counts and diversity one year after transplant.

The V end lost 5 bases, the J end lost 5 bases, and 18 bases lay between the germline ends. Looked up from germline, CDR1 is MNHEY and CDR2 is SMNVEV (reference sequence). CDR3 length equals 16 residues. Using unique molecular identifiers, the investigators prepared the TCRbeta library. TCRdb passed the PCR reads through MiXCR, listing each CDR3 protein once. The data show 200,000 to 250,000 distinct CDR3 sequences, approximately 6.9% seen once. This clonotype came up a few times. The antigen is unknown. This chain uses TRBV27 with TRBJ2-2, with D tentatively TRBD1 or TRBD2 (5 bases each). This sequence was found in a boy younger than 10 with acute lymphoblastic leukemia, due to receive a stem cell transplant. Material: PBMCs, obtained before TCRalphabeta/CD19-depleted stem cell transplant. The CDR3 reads CASSPSRTRDTGELFF. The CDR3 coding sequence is TGTGCCAGCAGTCCCTCCCGGACACGGGATACCGGGGAGCTGTTTTTT.